This is a list of T cell receptor beta chains from one sample in a study of blood T cell repertoires in COVID-19. Sequencing was performed with immunoSEQ multiplex PCR; in TCRdb, only in-frame clones are kept and a portion is missing. The table records more than 150,000 clones, roughly 79% of them present only once. The specimen was peripheral blood. The receptors originated from a woman between 65 and 79 years old with acute or convalescent COVID-19. CDR3s include the opening cysteine and the closing phenylalanine or tryptophan. Each record gives: J gene, D gene, V gene, clone size, CDR3 protein, CDR3 DNA. A D gene is named only where the DNA matches it firmly. Size values are once, few and many counts, or a class for expanded clones, and some rows have none.

J gene: TRBJ2-7; D gene: TRBD2; V gene: TRBV25-1; clone size: NA; CDR3 protein: CASSESSGSYEQYF; CDR3 DNA: TGTGCCAGCAGTGAGTCTAGCGGCTCCTACGAGCAGTACTTC
J gene: TRBJ2-7; D gene: TRBD1; V gene: TRBV18; clone size: NA; CDR3 protein: CASSPPPTGDEQYF; CDR3 DNA: TGTGCCAGCTCACCACCGCCGACAGGGGACGAGCAGTACTTC
J gene: TRBJ2-2; D gene: TRBD1; V gene: TRBV29-1; clone size: NA; CDR3 protein: CSGMTGGYAGELFF; CDR3 DNA: TGCAGCGGGATGACAGGGGGGTACGCCGGGGAGCTGTTTTTT
J gene: TRBJ2-2; D gene: TRBD2; V gene: TRBV7-3; clone size: NA; CDR3 protein: CASSLLAGGPTGELFF; CDR3 DNA: TGTGCCAGCAGCCTACTAGCGGGAGGGCCCACCGGGGAGCTGTTTTTT
J gene: TRBJ1-5; D gene: TRBD1; V gene: TRBV19; clone size: once; CDR3 protein: CASSTTGGDQPQHF; CDR3 DNA: TGTGCCAGTAGCACAACAGGGGGCGATCAGCCCCAGCATTTT
J gene: TRBJ2-5; D gene: TRBD2; V gene: TRBV5-8; clone size: NA; CDR3 protein: CASSNGLAGEETQYF; CDR3 DNA: TGTGCCAGCAGTAACGGACTAGCGGGAGAGGAGACCCAGTACTTC
J gene: TRBJ1-5; D gene: NA; V gene: TRBV29-1; clone size: once; CDR3 protein: CSGGKNSGSYSNQPQHF; CDR3 DNA: TGCAGCGGAGGAAAAAACTCCGGCAGCTATAGCAATCAGCCCCAGCATTTT
J gene: TRBJ1-3; D gene: NA; V gene: TRBV3-1/TRBV3-2; clone size: NA; CDR3 protein: CASSQEWRGHGNTIYF; CDR3 DNA: TGTGCCAGCAGCCAAGAATGGCGGGGGCACGGAAACACCATATATTTT
J gene: TRBJ2-1; D gene: NA; V gene: TRBV5-1; clone size: NA; CDR3 protein: CASSILGLSYNEQFF; CDR3 DNA: TGCGCCAGCAGCATCTTGGGACTCTCCTACAATGAGCAGTTCTTC
J gene: TRBJ1-5; D gene: NA; V gene: TRBV6-1; clone size: NA; CDR3 protein: CASSEARWNQPQHF; CDR3 DNA: TGTGCCAGCAGTGAAGCGCGATGGAATCAGCCCCAGCATTTT
J gene: TRBJ2-1; D gene: TRBD2; V gene: TRBV7-8; clone size: NA; CDR3 protein: CASALSPLIAGRGNEQFF; CDR3 DNA: TGTGCCAGCGCTCTCAGCCCCCTAATAGCGGGAAGGGGGAATGAGCAGTTCTTC
J gene: TRBJ2-7; D gene: NA; V gene: TRBV30; clone size: NA; CDR3 protein: CAWSPATDSYEQYF; CDR3 DNA: TGTGCCTGGAGTCCGGCGACAGATAGCTACGAGCAGTACTTC
J gene: TRBJ2-1; D gene: TRBD2; V gene: TRBV7-3; clone size: NA; CDR3 protein: CASRNTGTSGSGEQFF; CDR3 DNA: TGTGCCAGCAGGAACACCGGGACTAGCGGGAGTGGTGAGCAGTTCTTC
J gene: TRBJ2-1; D gene: TRBD2; V gene: TRBV6-6; clone size: NA; CDR3 protein: CASTQLAGASEEQFF; CDR3 DNA: TGTGCCAGCACGCAACTAGCGGGAGCCTCAGAGGAGCAGTTCTTC
J gene: TRBJ2-3; D gene: TRBD2; V gene: TRBV6-5; clone size: NA; CDR3 protein: CAMGRAQSDTQYF; CDR3 DNA: TGTGCCATGGGGAGGGCCCAGTCAGATACGCAGTATTTT
J gene: TRBJ2-7; D gene: NA; V gene: TRBV2; clone size: once; CDR3 protein: CASTSYRTSGEQYF; CDR3 DNA: TGTGCCAGCACGTCCTACAGGACCTCTGGCGAGCAGTACTTC
J gene: TRBJ2-7; D gene: NA; V gene: TRBV7-8; clone size: NA; CDR3 protein: CASSPSSYEQYF; CDR3 DNA: TGTGCCAGCAGCCCGAGCTCCTACGAGCAGTACTTC
J gene: TRBJ2-2; D gene: NA; V gene: TRBV2; clone size: NA; CDR3 protein: CASRQTENTGELFF; CDR3 DNA: TGTGCCAGCCGGCAGACAGAGAACACCGGGGAGCTGTTTTTT
J gene: TRBJ1-2; D gene: NA; V gene: TRBV7-8; clone size: once; CDR3 protein: CASSLAIEDTYTF; CDR3 DNA: TGTGCCAGCAGCTTAGCGATAGAGGACACCTACACCTTC
J gene: TRBJ1-5; D gene: NA; V gene: TRBV10-2; clone size: NA; CDR3 protein: CASSESAYNQPQHF; CDR3 DNA: TGCGCCAGCAGTGAGTCGGCATATAATCAGCCCCAGCATTTT
J gene: TRBJ1-6; D gene: NA; V gene: TRBV19; clone size: NA; CDR3 protein: CASSIEGTANSPLHF; CDR3 DNA: TGTGCCAGTAGTATAGAGGGCACCGCGAATTCACCCCTCCACTTT
J gene: TRBJ1-1; D gene: TRBD1; V gene: TRBV6-5; clone size: NA; CDR3 protein: CAGTGQGDNTEAFF; CDR3 DNA: TGTGCCGGGACGGGACAGGGGGATAACACTGAAGCTTTCTTT
J gene: TRBJ2-5; D gene: TRBD2; V gene: TRBV15; clone size: NA; CDR3 protein: CATSRDTFFSTSGAKQETQYF; CDR3 DNA: TGTGCCACCAGCAGAGATACGTTCTTCTCGACTAGCGGGGCGAAACAAGAGACCCAGTACTTC
J gene: TRBJ2-1; D gene: TRBD2; V gene: TRBV24-1; clone size: NA; CDR3 protein: CATSDSTSGSQYEQFF; CDR3 DNA: TGTGCCACCAGTGATTCTACTAGCGGGAGTCAGTATGAGCAGTTCTTC
J gene: TRBJ2-7; D gene: NA; V gene: TRBV12-3/TRBV12-4; clone size: NA; CDR3 protein: CASSDTGIGQYF; CDR3 DNA: TGTGCCAGCAGTGACACAGGGATTGGGCAGTACTTC
J gene: TRBJ1-2; D gene: NA; V gene: TRBV2; clone size: NA; CDR3 protein: CASSQTEDYGYTF; CDR3 DNA: TGTGCCAGCAGTCAAACAGAAGACTATGGCTACACCTTC
J gene: TRBJ1-5; D gene: TRBD1; V gene: TRBV29-1; clone size: NA; CDR3 protein: CSVAQGGVDQPQHF; CDR3 DNA: TGCAGCGTTGCGCAGGGGGGCGTTGATCAGCCCCAGCATTTT
J gene: TRBJ2-2; D gene: NA; V gene: TRBV6-2/TRBV6-3; clone size: NA; CDR3 protein: CASSSPADNTGELFF; CDR3 DNA: TGTGCCAGCAGTTCCCCCGCGGATAACACCGGGGAGCTGTTTTTT
J gene: TRBJ1-4; D gene: NA; V gene: TRBV7-9; clone size: once; CDR3 protein: CASSLTLRGEKLFF; CDR3 DNA: TGTGCCAGCAGCTTAACGCTCCGGGGTGAAAAACTGTTTTTT
J gene: TRBJ1-2; D gene: TRBD1; V gene: TRBV5-1; clone size: NA; CDR3 protein: CASSPIVPGQGYGYTF; CDR3 DNA: TGCGCCAGCAGCCCGATAGTCCCGGGACAGGGGTATGGCTACACCTTC
J gene: TRBJ1-1; D gene: TRBD1; V gene: TRBV2; clone size: NA; CDR3 protein: CATKMGQGNTEAFF; CDR3 DNA: TGTGCCACAAAAATGGGACAGGGTAACACTGAAGCTTTCTTT
J gene: TRBJ2-1; D gene: NA; V gene: TRBV7-8; clone size: NA; CDR3 protein: CASTTEGRGGGEQFF; CDR3 DNA: TGTGCCAGCACCACCGAGGGGCGGGGAGGGGGTGAGCAGTTCTTC
J gene: TRBJ1-2; D gene: NA; V gene: TRBV5-6; clone size: NA; CDR3 protein: CASSQPDSGYGYTF; CDR3 DNA: TGTGCCAGCAGCCAACCGGACAGCGGCTATGGCTACACCTTC
J gene: TRBJ2-2; D gene: NA; V gene: TRBV29-1; clone size: NA; CDR3 protein: CSVRRPGENTGELFF; CDR3 DNA: TGCAGCGTTCGCAGACCTGGAGAGAACACCGGGGAGCTGTTTTTT
J gene: TRBJ1-4; D gene: NA; V gene: TRBV2; clone size: few; CDR3 protein: CASGQQRESEKLFF; CDR3 DNA: TGTGCCAGCGGCCAACAGAGGGAGAGTGAAAAACTGTTTTTT
J gene: TRBJ2-1; D gene: NA; V gene: TRBV19; clone size: NA; CDR3 protein: CASSTRLVNEQFF; CDR3 DNA: TGTGCCAGTAGTACACGACTAGTCAATGAGCAGTTCTTC
J gene: TRBJ1-1; D gene: NA; V gene: TRBV24-1; clone size: NA; CDR3 protein: CATSDGHREAFF; CDR3 DNA: TGTGCCACCAGTGATGGACACCGCGAAGCTTTCTTT
J gene: TRBJ2-1; D gene: NA; V gene: TRBV6-1; clone size: NA; CDR3 protein: CASSENRVNEQFF; CDR3 DNA: TGTGCCAGCAGTGAAAACAGGGTGAATGAGCAGTTCTTC
J gene: TRBJ2-7; D gene: TRBD1; V gene: TRBV10-1; clone size: NA; CDR3 protein: CASSWTGYPQYF; CDR3 DNA: TGCGCCAGCAGTTGGACAGGTTACCCGCAGTACTTC
J gene: TRBJ1-3; D gene: TRBD1; V gene: TRBV5-1; clone size: many; CDR3 protein: CASSSGQGIASGNTIYF; CDR3 DNA: TGCGCCAGCAGCTCCGGACAGGGCATTGCCTCTGGAAACACCATATATTTT
J gene: TRBJ2-6; D gene: NA; V gene: TRBV5-5; clone size: NA; CDR3 protein: CASSLLAPSGANVLTF; CDR3 DNA: TGTGCCAGCAGCTTGCTTGCGCCCTCTGGGGCCAACGTCCTGACTTTC
J gene: TRBJ2-1; D gene: NA; V gene: TRBV7-3; clone size: NA; CDR3 protein: CASSPALAGYNEQFF; CDR3 DNA: TGTGCCAGCAGCCCAGCTCTTGCAGGGTACAATGAGCAGTTCTTC
J gene: TRBJ2-6; D gene: NA; V gene: TRBV6-5; clone size: NA; CDR3 protein: CASRWAVSGANVLTF; CDR3 DNA: TGTGCCAGCAGGTGGGCCGTCTCTGGGGCCAACGTCCTGACTTTC
J gene: TRBJ2-7; D gene: TRBD2; V gene: TRBV27; clone size: NA; CDR3 protein: CASSIGTSGSPYEQYF; CDR3 DNA: TGTGCCAGCAGTATCGGGACTAGCGGGAGCCCCTACGAGCAGTACTTC
J gene: TRBJ2-2; D gene: TRBD2; V gene: TRBV3-1/TRBV3-2; clone size: few; CDR3 protein: CASSHLGLAGAGELFF; CDR3 DNA: TGTGCCAGCAGCCACCTCGGACTAGCGGGGGCCGGGGAGCTGTTTTTT
J gene: TRBJ2-1; D gene: NA; V gene: TRBV7-3; clone size: NA; CDR3 protein: CASSRPGEHEQFF; CDR3 DNA: TGTGCCAGCAGCCGCCCGGGGGAGCATGAGCAGTTCTTC
J gene: TRBJ2-7; D gene: NA; V gene: TRBV5-1; clone size: NA; CDR3 protein: CASSLLSGSEGEQYF; CDR3 DNA: TGCGCCAGCAGCTTGTTGTCCGGGAGTGAAGGCGAGCAGTACTTC
J gene: TRBJ2-1; D gene: TRBD2; V gene: TRBV5-1; clone size: NA; CDR3 protein: CASSLTGLAANEQFF; CDR3 DNA: TGCGCCAGCAGCTTGACCGGACTAGCGGCCAATGAGCAGTTCTTC
J gene: TRBJ1-1; D gene: NA; V gene: TRBV6-5; clone size: NA; CDR3 protein: CASSYSQLRIEAFF; CDR3 DNA: TGTGCCAGCAGTTACTCTCAGTTACGTATTGAAGCTTTCTTT
J gene: TRBJ2-7; D gene: NA; V gene: TRBV6-1; clone size: NA; CDR3 protein: CASSPLGGMNYEQYF; CDR3 DNA: TGTGCCAGCAGTCCCCTCGGCGGAATGAACTACGAGCAGTACTTC